The clone carrying this TCR beta chain was counted once. Libraries were prepared by immunoSEQ multiplex PCR; TCRdb keeps only in-frame clonotypes and omits some of them. Altogether about 660,000 clones are present, 88% being singletons, with the ten largest covering about 0.01%. The CDR3 runs to 19 residues. Germline V gene lookup returns CDR1 SGHDN and CDR2 FVKESK. V lost 0 bases and J 2 bases, leaving 21 bases between the germline ends. This sample is drawn from a study of shared T cell receptors in the human thymus. These data were also reused for a study on human thymus T cells.

The clonotype was recovered from a boy under two years old with a congenital heart defect. The sequenced sample consisted of thymocytes. J is TRBJ2-3 and V is TRBV14; the D gene is possibly TRBD1 (7 bases). CDR3 residues: CASSQDSFQGGRDTDTQYF. The CDR3 DNA sequence: TGTGCCAGCAGCCAAGATAGCTTTCAGGGGGGACGGGACACAGATACGCAGTATTTT.